These 16 T cell receptor beta chains were all obtained from the same sample, sequenced in a study of radiotherapy plus CTLA-4 blockade in lung cancer. Libraries were prepared by immunoSEQ multiplex PCR; TCRdb keeps only in-frame clonotypes and omits some of them. The sample contains roughly 50,000 clones, 65% to 85% of which appear only once. The sample consisted of peripheral blood, taken from a patient treated with radiotherapy plus ipilimumab. The receptors were gathered from a human donor with non-small cell lung cancer who had a partial response to radiotherapy plus ipilimumab.

The gene calls are TRBV2 and TRBJ1-6, with 9 bases lining up with TRBD1. Germline loops: CDR1 SNHLY, CDR2 FYNNEI. This CDR3 spans 18 amino acids. Unmatched junction bases numbered 16, after V lost 6 bases and J lost 7 bases. The CDR3 here is CASSGIGTGPNYNSPLHF. The CDR3 coding sequence is TGTGCCAGCAGCGGAATCGGGACAGGGCCCAATTACAATTCACCCCTCCACTTT. Full variable domain (missing parts from reference TRBV2 and TRBJ1-6): EPEVTQTPSHQVTQMGQEVILRCVPISNHLYFYWYRQILGQKVEFLVSFYNNEISEKSEIFDDQFSVERPDGSNFTLKIRSTKLEDSAMYFCASSGIGTGPNYNSPLHFGNGTRLTVT.

CDR3: CASSTTGGGGYGYTF. The CDR3 coding sequence is TGTGCCAGCTCAACGACAGGGGGCGGTGGCTATGGCTACACCTTC. This chain joins TRBV18 and TRBJ1-2; 10 bases line up with TRBD1. Germline lookup yields CDR1 KGHSH and CDR2 LQKENI. V trimming: 5 bases; J trimming: 4 bases; junction bases outside the gene matches: 7. This CDR3 region has 15 residues.

The rearrangement links TRBV6-5 to TRBJ1-2; D not certain. Germline V gene sequence: CDR1 MNHEY, CDR2 SVGAGI. Trimming took off 2 bases at V and 2 bases at J, with 12 bases between the two ends. CDR3 size: 15 residues. CDR3 bases: TGTGCCAGCAGTTACGAGGTGAGACGGAACTATGGCTACACCTTC. This gives the protein CASSYEVRRNYGYTF.

The chain links TRBV5-5 to TRBJ2-3, with 9 bases that match TRBD1. Germline CDR1 SGHKS, CDR2 YYEKEE (reference sequence). CDR3 length equals 15 residues. V dropped 2 bases and J dropped 2; count of bases not matched to a gene: 3. For the CDR3, the DNA is TGTGCCAGCAGCTTACAGGGGGCGACCACAGATACGCAGTATTTT. Protein product: CASSLQGATTDTQYF.

V and J are TRBV5-4 and TRBJ1-1; tentative D call: TRBD1 (5 bases). V was shortened by 2 bases and J by 3 bases, with 17 bases between the two germline ends. Germline values: CDR1 SGHNT, CDR2 YYREEE (reference sequence). CDR3 length: 16 amino acids. This CDR3 is CASSLPKPGVDTEAFF. Here the CDR3 DNA reads TGTGCCAGCAGCTTACCGAAACCGGGGGTGGACACTGAAGCTTTCTTT.

This sequence joins TRBV5-4 and TRBJ2-1; 10 positions match TRBD2. The CDR3 is 15 residues long. The V gene's germline CDR1 is SGHNT and CDR2 YYREEE (reference sequence). V lost 2 bases, J lost 6 bases, and 5 bases stayed unmatched. The CDR3 nucleotides read TGTGCCAGCAGCTTAAAAGCGGGGGGGCGCAATGAGCAGTTCTTC. This codes for CASSLKAGGRNEQFF. Variable domain in full (rest from reference TRBV5-4 and TRBJ2-1): ETGVTQSPTHLIKTRGQQVTLRCSSQSGHNTVSWYQQALGQGPQFIFQYYREEENGRGNFPPRFSGLQFPNYSSELNVNALELDDSALYLCASSLKAGGRNEQFFGPGTRLTVL.

The genes are TRBV7-6 and TRBJ2-5, with a possible D match to TRBD2 (5 bases). Germline CDR1 SGHVS, CDR2 FNYEAQ. The V end was cut by 3 bases, the J end by 2 bases, with 10 bases between. This CDR3 contains 14 residues. Here the CDR3 DNA reads TGTGCCAGCAGCTTGCGGGTCGGTCAAGAGACCCAGTACTTC. It is translated as CASSLRVGQETQYF. The variable domain in full, completed from reference TRBV7-6 and TRBJ2-5, reads GAGVSQSPRYKVTKRGQDVALRCDPISGHVSLYWYRQALGQGPEFLTYFNYEAQQDKSGLPNDRFSAERPEGSISTLTIQRTEQRDSAMYRCASSLRVGQETQYFGPGTRLLVL.

V usage is TRBV7-8 and J usage is TRBJ1-2; D call uncertain. Trimming left V 5 bases short and J 2 bases short, with 15 bases between. This CDR3 contains 15 residues. Germline values: CDR1 SGHVS, CDR2 FQNEAQ. The CDR3 bases are TGTGCCAGCAGCCCTCGCCTTGAGGCCAACTATGGCTACACCTTC. It encodes CASSPRLEANYGYTF. The whole variable domain, filled in from reference TRBV7-8 and TRBJ1-2, reads GAGVSQSPRYKVAKRGQDVALRCDPISGHVSLFWYQQALGQGPEFLTYFQNEAQLDKSGLPSDRFFAERPEGSVSTLKIQRTQQEDSAVYLCASSPRLEANYGYTFGSGTRLTVV.

The V gene is TRBV28, the J gene TRBJ1-2, with 11 nucleotides matching TRBD1. The CDR3 totals 13 residues. Germline trimming cut 6 bases from V and 12 bases from J; bases unmatched to any gene: 9. In germline, CDR1 is MDHEN, CDR2 SYDVKM. The CDR3 DNA is TGTGCCAGCAGGTTCCCGGGACAGGGGGTCCACACCTTC. Its protein product is CASRFPGQGVHTF.

The chain is built from TRBV18 and TRBJ2-7, with a tentative D call TRBD2 (5 bases). CDR3 length equals 12 residues. Trimming removed 0 bases at V and 6 bases at J, with 6 bases between. Germline V gives CDR1 KGHSH, CDR2 LQKENI. The chain's CDR3 is CASSPPAGEQYF. CDR3 coding DNA: TGTGCCAGCTCACCACCTGCGGGCGAGCAGTACTTC.

This chain joins TRBV25-1 and TRBJ1-3; perhaps TRBD1 as D (5 bases). CDR1 is MGHDK, CDR2 SYGVNS, per germline. V lost 2 bases and J 0 bases, leaving 11 bases between the germline ends. The CDR3 is 16 amino acids. The CDR3 nucleotides read TGTGCCAGCAGTGAAGGCGGGGGGGTCTCTGGAAACACCATATATTTT. This sequence encodes CASSEGGGVSGNTIYF.

The chain is built from TRBV7-6 and TRBJ1-3; weak D call: TRBD1 (6 bases). This CDR3 contains 15 residues. Deletions cut 4 bases from V and 2 bases from J, with 12 bases between. CDR1 and CDR2 from the germline V gene are SGHVS and FNYEAQ. CDR3 protein: CASSSTAGAGNTIYF. CDR3 DNA sequence: TGTGCCAGCAGCTCCACGGCAGGGGCTGGAAACACCATATATTTT.

The CDR3 DNA is TGTGCCAGCAGCTTAAACAATTTCTATGGCTACACCTTC. Protein product: CASSLNNFYGYTF. The chain recombines TRBV7-9 with TRBJ1-2, with no clear D. The germline CDR1 and CDR2 sequences are SEHNR and FQNEAQ (reference sequence). The length of the CDR3 is 13 residues. The V end lost 2 bases, the J end lost 4 bases, and 8 bases lay between the germline ends. Combining the CDR3 with reference TRBV7-9 and TRBJ1-2 gives the whole variable domain DTGVSQNPRHKITKRGQNVTFRCDPISEHNRLYWYRQTLGQGPEFLTYFQNEAQLEKSRLLSDRFSAERPKGSFSTLEIQRTEQGDSAMYLCASSLNNFYGYTFGSGTRLTVV.

This chain uses TRBV20-1 with TRBJ2-1; D gene unclear. Germline loops: CDR1 DFQATT, CDR2 SNEGSKA (reference sequence). V was clipped by 5 bases and J by 5 bases, with 7 bases between them. CDR3 length: 11 amino acids. The CDR3 DNA is TGCAGTGCTTTTATAAACAATGAGCAGTTCTTC. It encodes CSAFINNEQFF.

In its sample, this clone was seen a few times. The V gene is TRBV6-1, the J gene TRBJ1-4; D is possibly TRBD1 (6 bases). The CDR3 runs to 14 residues. With 4 bases removed from V and 7 bases from J, the gap between germline ends came to 13 bases. The germline CDR1 and CDR2 sequences are MNHNS and SASEGT. The CDR3 DNA follows: TGTGCCAGCAGTGTTGGGGGGGCGTCTGAAAAACTGTTTTTT. This sequence encodes CASSVGGASEKLFF.

This chain uses TRBV9 with TRBJ2-1; 9 bases match TRBD1. There are 14 residues in the CDR3. Germline CDR1 and CDR2: SGDLS and YYNGEE. Trimming at V came to 0 bases and at J to 8 bases, leaving 3 bases not matched to a gene. In DNA form, the CDR3 reads TGTGCCAGCAGCGTAGGGACAGGGGTGGATGAGCAGTTCTTC. This translates into CASSVGTGVDEQFF.